Listed here is a single TCR beta chain. Its antigen is not known. This sample was taken from a study of blood T cells in healthy people across ages. Study-wide findings and caveats: Lack of knowledge of donor CMV status possibly confounded expanded clonotype changes.

Approximately 10 milliliters of peripheral blood were drawn from each donor into EDTA-treated tubes. Germline CDR1 and CDR2: ENHRY and SYGVKD. V was pared by 8 bases and J by 3 bases, with 11 bases between. This CDR3 spans 12 amino acids. Using a J-beta primer mix together with a sample-barcoded 5' primer, a second PCR was run for roughly 7 to 11 cycles. Each of the cDNA molecules was tagged by a template-switch adaptor with 12 random nucleotides. TCRdb used MiXCR to reprocess the 5' RACE reads, holding one entry per CDR3 protein. This sample carries more than 600,000 distinct CDR3 sequences, just under 25% of them seen once, and the ten largest clones take more than 8%. This sample also appeared in a second study, on T cells of mothers and their children. That paper adds: Sample barcodes plus 2-4 random nucleotides came from the M1S primer.

The source material was blood. The clonotype originates from a boy younger than 18 in good health. The gene calls are TRBV10-3 and TRBJ2-7; D is undetermined. The DNA for the CDR3 is TGTGCCATCGGCGACCAACGCTACGAGCAGTACTTC. It codes for CAIGDQRYEQYF.